The T cell receptor beta chain described here comes from a study of OX40 agonist ivuxolimab in advanced cancers. Study conclusions and caveats: Among expanded peripheral T cells, antigen specificity went undetermined. CD4+ T cells averaged fewer expanded clones than CD8+ T cells.

V gave up 4 bases and J gave up 0 bases, with 13 bases separating them. Germline V gene data show CDR1 as SGHRS and CDR2 as YFSETQ. The CDR3 runs 15 residues. Some clones are missing from TCRdb's copy, which holds only in-frame ones; the method was immunoSEQ multiplex PCR. The sample lists tens of thousands of clones; 83% were seen once. This clone is a singleton in its sample. Its antigen is currently unknown. The rearrangement joins TRBV5-1 to TRBJ1-2; D is unclear. The TCR was taken from an adult with an advanced solid tumor such as melanoma, head and neck, liver or kidney cancer. The source was CD4+ or CD8+ T cells sorted from blood, collected in a trial of the OX40 agonist ivuxolimab. CDR3 DNA sequence: TGCGCCAGCAGCGGCGGACCGGCGACTAACTATGGCTACACCTTC. Translation gives CASSGGPATNYGYTF.